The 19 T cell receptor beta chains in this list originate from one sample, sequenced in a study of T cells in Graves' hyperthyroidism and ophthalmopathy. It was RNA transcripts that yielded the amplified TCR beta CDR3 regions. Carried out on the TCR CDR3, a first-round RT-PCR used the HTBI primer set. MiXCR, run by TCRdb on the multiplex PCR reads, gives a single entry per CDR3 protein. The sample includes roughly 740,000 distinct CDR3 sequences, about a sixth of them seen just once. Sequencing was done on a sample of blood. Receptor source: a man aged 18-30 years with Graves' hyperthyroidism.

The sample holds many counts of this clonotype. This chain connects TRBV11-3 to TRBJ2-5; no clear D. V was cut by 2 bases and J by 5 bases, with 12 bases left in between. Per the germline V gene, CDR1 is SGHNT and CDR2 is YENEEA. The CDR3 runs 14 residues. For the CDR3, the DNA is TGTGCCAGCAGCTTATTAGCAGGACCGGAGACCCAGTACTTC. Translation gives CASSLLAGPETQYF.

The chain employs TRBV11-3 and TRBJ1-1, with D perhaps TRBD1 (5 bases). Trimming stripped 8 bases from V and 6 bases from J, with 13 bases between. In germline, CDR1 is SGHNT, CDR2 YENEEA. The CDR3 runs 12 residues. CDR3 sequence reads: CASQGPYAEAFF. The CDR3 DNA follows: TGTGCCAGCCAGGGACCGTACGCTGAAGCTTTCTTT.

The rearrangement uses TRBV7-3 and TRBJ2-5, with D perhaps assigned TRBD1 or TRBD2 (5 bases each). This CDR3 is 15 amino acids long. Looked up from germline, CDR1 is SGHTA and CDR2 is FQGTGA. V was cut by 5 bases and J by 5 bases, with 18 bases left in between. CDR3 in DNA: TGTGCCAGCAGCCAAACGGGACGGGTAGGGGAGACCCAGTACTTC. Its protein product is CASSQTGRVGETQYF.

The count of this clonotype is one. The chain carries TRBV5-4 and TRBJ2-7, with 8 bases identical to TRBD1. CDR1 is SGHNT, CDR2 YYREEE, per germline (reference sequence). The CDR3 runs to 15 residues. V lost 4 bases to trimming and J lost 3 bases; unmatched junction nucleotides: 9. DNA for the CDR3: TGTGCCAGCAGCCCTGACAGGGGCGGTTTCTACGAGCAGTACTTC. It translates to CASSPDRGGFYEQYF.

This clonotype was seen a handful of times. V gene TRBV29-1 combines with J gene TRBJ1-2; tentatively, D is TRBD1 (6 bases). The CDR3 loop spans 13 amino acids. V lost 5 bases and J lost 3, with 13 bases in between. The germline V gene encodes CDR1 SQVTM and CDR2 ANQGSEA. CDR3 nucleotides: TGCAGCGTTATACAGGGTTCGTACTATGGCTACACCTTC. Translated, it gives CSVIQGSYYGYTF.

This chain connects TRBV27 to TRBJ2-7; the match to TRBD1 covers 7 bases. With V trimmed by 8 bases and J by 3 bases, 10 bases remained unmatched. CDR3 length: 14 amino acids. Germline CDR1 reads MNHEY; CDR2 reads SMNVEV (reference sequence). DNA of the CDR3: TGTGCCAGCGGACCGGGACAGTCTATCTACGAGCAGTACTTC. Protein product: CASGPGQSIYEQYF.

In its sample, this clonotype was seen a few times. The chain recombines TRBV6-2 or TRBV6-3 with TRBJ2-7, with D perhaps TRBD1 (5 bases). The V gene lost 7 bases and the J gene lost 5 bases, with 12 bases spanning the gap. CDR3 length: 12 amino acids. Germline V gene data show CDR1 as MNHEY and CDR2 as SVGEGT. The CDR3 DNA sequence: TGTGCCAGCAAGGCCAGGGTCCACGAGCAGTACTTC. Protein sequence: CASKARVHEQYF.

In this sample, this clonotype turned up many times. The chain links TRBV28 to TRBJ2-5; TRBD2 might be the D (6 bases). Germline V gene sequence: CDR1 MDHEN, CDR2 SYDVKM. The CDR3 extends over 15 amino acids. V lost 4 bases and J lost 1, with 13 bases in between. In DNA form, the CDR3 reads TGTGCCAGCAGTTCCCGAGCTAGCGTCCAAGAGACCCAGTACTTC. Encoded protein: CASSSRASVQETQYF. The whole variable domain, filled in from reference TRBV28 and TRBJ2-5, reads DVKVTQSSRYLVKRTGEKVFLECVQDMDHENMFWYRQDPGLGLRLIYFSYDVKMKEKGDIPEGYSVSREKKERFSLILESASTNQTSMYLCASSSRASVQETQYFGPGTRLLVL.

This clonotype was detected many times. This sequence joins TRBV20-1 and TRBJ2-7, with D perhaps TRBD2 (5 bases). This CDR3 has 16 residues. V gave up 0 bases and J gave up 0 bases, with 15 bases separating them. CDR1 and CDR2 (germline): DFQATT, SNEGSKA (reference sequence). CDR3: CSARDWQAASSYEQYF. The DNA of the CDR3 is TGCAGTGCTAGAGATTGGCAAGCGGCCAGCTCCTACGAGCAGTACTTC.

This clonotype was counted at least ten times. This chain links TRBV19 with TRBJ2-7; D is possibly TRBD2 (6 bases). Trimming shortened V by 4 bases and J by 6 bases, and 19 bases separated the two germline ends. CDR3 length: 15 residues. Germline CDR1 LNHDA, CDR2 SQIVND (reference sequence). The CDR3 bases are TGTGCCAGTAGTAAGGGAATAGGACTACCTACCGAGCAGTACTTC. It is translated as CASSKGIGLPTEQYF. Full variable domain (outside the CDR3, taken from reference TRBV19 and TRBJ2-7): DGGITQSPKYLFRKEGQNVTLSCEQNLNHDAMYWYRQDPGQGLRLIYYSQIVNDFQKGDIAEGYSVSREKKESFPLTVTSAQKNPTAFYLCASSKGIGLPTEQYFGPGTRLTVT.

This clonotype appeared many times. The CDR3 loop is CSAAGRTSYNEQFF. CDR3 bases: TGCAGTGCCGCAGGAAGAACCTCCTACAATGAGCAGTTCTTC. The rearrangement links TRBV20-1 to TRBJ2-1; the D is unclear. CDR1 and CDR2 from the germline V gene are DFQATT and SNEGSKA (reference sequence). Trimming took 6 bases from V and 0 from J, leaving 12 bases between them. The CDR3 contains 14 residues.

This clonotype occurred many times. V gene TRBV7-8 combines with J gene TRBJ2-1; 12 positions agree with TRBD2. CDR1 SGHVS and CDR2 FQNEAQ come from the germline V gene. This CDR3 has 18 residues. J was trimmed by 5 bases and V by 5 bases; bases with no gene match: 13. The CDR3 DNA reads TGTGCCAGCAGCCCCGCGGCTAGCGGGAGGGGTTGGGACAATGAGCAGTTCTTC. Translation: CASSPAASGRGWDNEQFF.

The CDR3 nucleotides read TGTGCCAGCAGTACAACGGACAGGGTAGCCAAAAACATTCAGTACTTC. It encodes CASSTTDRVAKNIQYF. This chain uses TRBV3-1 with TRBJ2-4, with TRBD1 matching 8 bases. Losses at the gene ends were 6 bases for V and 0 bases for J; bases not matched to a gene: 7. This CDR3 has 16 amino acids. The germline CDR1 and CDR2 sequences are LGHDT and YNNKEL (reference sequence).

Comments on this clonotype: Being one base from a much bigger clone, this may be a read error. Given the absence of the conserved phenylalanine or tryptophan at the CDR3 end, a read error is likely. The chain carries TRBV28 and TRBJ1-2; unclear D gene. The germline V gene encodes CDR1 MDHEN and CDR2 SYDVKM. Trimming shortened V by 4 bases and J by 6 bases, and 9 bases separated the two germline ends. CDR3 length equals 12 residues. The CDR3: CASSSLGHGYTL. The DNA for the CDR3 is TGTGCCAGCAGTTCTTTAGGCCATGGCTACACCCTC.

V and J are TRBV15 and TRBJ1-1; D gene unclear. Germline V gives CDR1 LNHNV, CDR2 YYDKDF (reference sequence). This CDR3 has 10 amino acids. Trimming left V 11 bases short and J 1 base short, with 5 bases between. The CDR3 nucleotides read TGTGCCCTCGGGAACACTGAAGCTTTCTTT. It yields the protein CALGNTEAFF.

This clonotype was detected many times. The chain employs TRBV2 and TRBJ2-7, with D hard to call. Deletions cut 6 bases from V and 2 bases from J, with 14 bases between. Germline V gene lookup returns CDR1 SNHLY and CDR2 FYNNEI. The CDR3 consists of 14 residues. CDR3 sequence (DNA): TGTGCCAGCAGCCAAGGGCAGGTAACCTACGAGCAGTACTTC. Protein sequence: CASSQGQVTYEQYF.

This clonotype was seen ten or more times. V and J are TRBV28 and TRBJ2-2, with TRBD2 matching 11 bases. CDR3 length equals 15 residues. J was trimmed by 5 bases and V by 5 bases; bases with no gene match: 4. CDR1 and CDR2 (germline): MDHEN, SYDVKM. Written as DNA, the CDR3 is TGTGCCAGCAGTACGCTAGCGGGAGGTACCGGGGAGCTGTTTTTT. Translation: CASSTLAGGTGELFF.

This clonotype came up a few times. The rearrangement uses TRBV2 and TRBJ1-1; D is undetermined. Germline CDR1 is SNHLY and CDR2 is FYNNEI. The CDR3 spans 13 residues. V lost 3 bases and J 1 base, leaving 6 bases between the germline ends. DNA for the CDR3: TGTGCCAGCAGTGATTGGGGGAACACTGAAGCTTTCTTT. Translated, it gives CASSDWGNTEAFF. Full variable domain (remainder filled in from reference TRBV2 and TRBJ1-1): EPEVTQTPSHQVTQMGQEVILRCVPISNHLYFYWYRQILGQKVEFLVSFYNNEISEKSEIFDDQFSVERPDGSNFTLKIRSTKLEDSAMYFCASSDWGNTEAFFGQGTRLTVV.

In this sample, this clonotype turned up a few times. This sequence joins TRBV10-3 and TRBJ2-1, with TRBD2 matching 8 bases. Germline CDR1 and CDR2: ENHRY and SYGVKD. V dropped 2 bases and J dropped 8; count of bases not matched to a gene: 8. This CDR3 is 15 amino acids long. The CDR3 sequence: CAISEGLAGSHEQFF. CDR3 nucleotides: TGTGCCATCAGTGAGGGCTTAGCGGGGTCCCATGAGCAGTTCTTC.